The rows below give T cell receptor beta chains drawn from one sample of a study of blood T cell repertoires in COVID-19. Only in-frame clones appear in the TCRdb table, and some are missing; sequencing was by immunoSEQ multiplex PCR. The sample yields roughly 450,000 clones, 90% seen once. Input material: PBMCs or T cells enriched from blood (not recorded which). The receptors here all came from a man younger than 30 who had recovered from COVID-19. CDR3s include the opening cysteine and the closing phenylalanine or tryptophan. Fields, in order: clone size, J gene, V gene, D gene, CDR3 DNA, CDR3 protein. A D gene is named only where the DNA matches it firmly. Size is omitted from some rows. Given values are once, few, many or a class for expanded clones.

NA | TRBJ2-3 | TRBV5-4 | NA | TGTGCCAGCAGCCGTTACGCGCGGGGCACAGATACGCAGTATTTT | CASSRYARGTDTQYF
NA | TRBJ2-2 | TRBV9 | TRBD1 | TGTGCCAGCAGCGTAGCCCCTAGGGGGCTCGACGGGGAGCTGTTTTTT | CASSVAPRGLDGELFF
NA | TRBJ2-7 | TRBV7-8 | NA | TGTGCCAGCAGCTTGTCAGGGACCTACGAGCAGTACTTC | CASSLSGTYEQYF
NA | TRBJ1-3 | TRBV20-1 | NA | TGCAGTGCTAGTGACCGTAGGGGTGGAAACACCATATATTTT | CSASDRRGGNTIYF
NA | TRBJ1-2 | TRBV19 | NA | TGTGCCAGTAGTATAGACACAGGGCTTGGTGGCTACACCTTC | CASSIDTGLGGYTF
NA | TRBJ2-1 | TRBV2 | NA | TGTGCCAGCGGCGGACTAGGGGGGCATTACAATGAGCAGTTCTTC | CASGGLGGHYNEQFF
NA | TRBJ2-2 | TRBV24-1 | TRBD2 | TGTGCCACCAGTGATTCCAGACGGGGGGGCAACACCGGGGAGCTGTTTTTT | CATSDSRRGGNTGELFF
NA | TRBJ1-1 | TRBV11-2 | NA | TGTGCCAGCAGCTTAAGTGGACTCCTGAACACTGAAGCTTTCTTT | CASSLSGLLNTEAFF
once | TRBJ1-5 | TRBV6-5 | TRBD1 | TGTGCCAGCGGACAGAGGGACAGGCAGCCCCAGCATTTT | CASGQRDRQPQHF
NA | TRBJ2-2 | TRBV2 | NA | TGTGCCAGCAGTGTAAACAGGGGAGGCGGCACCGGGGAGCTGTTTTTT | CASSVNRGGGTGELFF
NA | TRBJ2-4 | TRBV2 | TRBD1 | TGTGCCAGCAGTTGGGACAGGGCACGGATCATCGGCTTC | CASSWDRARIIGF
once | TRBJ1-2 | TRBV7-2 | NA | TGTGCCAGCAGCCCCACACAAGGGGGCTATGGCTACACCTTC | CASSPTQGGYGYTF
NA | TRBJ2-1 | TRBV28 | NA | TGTGCCAGCAGTTTGGTACAGTTGAGCTCCTACAATGAGCAGTTCTTC | CASSLVQLSSYNEQFF
NA | TRBJ1-1 | TRBV19 | TRBD1 | TGTGCCAGTAGTCCGGGACAGAATATGAACACTGAAGCTTTCTTT | CASSPGQNMNTEAFF